This TCR beta chain is from a study of control samples from healthy donors and cancer patients (dated by TCRdb to about 2020). The CDR3, from cysteine to phenylalanine, totals 16 residues. Of the read, only the CDR3 DNA is kept; its 48 bases are in frame from base 1. CDR1 and CDR2, per the germline V gene, are MNHNS and SASEGT. V is shortened by 3 bases, J by 0 bases, and the region joining them spans 12 bases. On this clone: This clone's antigen is unknown. The sample holds no much larger clone one base away, and base qualities are not on file.

Library generation was performed with the immunoSEQ multiplex PCR assay. TCRdb re-hosts the immuneACCESS table, in-frame sequences only. Its copies lack some clones; in the studies checked, an unresolved V gene accounts for under half of them, and the cause for the rest is not known. The sample table shows around 94,000 clones, and about nine tenths are seen once. Of the sample, more than 3.5% falls within the top ten clones. Source material: blood. The rearrangement joined TRBV6-1 to TRBJ2-1, with the D gene uncertain. The sequence was collected from a woman between 18 and 29 years old in good health. The nucleotide sequence reads TGTGCCAGCAGTGAGCGGACGGTGAGCTCCTACAATGAGCAGTTCTTC. Translation gives CASSERTVSSYNEQFF.